This entry lists 20 T cell receptor beta chains sequenced from one sample in a study of PD-1 blockade in mismatch repair-deficient tumors. Using immunoSEQ multiplex PCR, the repertoire was profiled, and TCRdb retains in-frame clones only, with some absent. The data show 50,000 or so clones, 65% to 85% seen once. The source material was peripheral blood, sampled 20 weeks after starting pembrolizumab. These receptors originate from an adult with mismatch repair-deficient cancer.

The chain couples TRBV15 to TRBJ1-4; 8 positions agree with TRBD1. Germline CDR1 LNHNV, CDR2 YYDKDF (reference sequence). The CDR3 is made up of 13 amino acids. V shed 0 bases, J shed 10 bases, and the junction held 1 base outside the gene matches. The CDR3 loop reads CATSRDTGGKLFF. The CDR3 DNA reads as TGTGCCACCAGCAGAGACACAGGGGGAAAACTGTTTTTT.

The chain carries TRBV7-8 and TRBJ2-7; D gene unclear. Germline V gives CDR1 SGHVS, CDR2 FQNEAQ. The CDR3 contains 13 residues. V lost 4 bases, J lost 2 bases, and 9 bases lay in between. For the CDR3, the DNA is TGTGCCAGCAGCTCGGACGGGCCCTACGAGCAGTACTTC. Amino acids: CASSSDGPYEQYF.

The rearrangement uses TRBV29-1 and TRBJ1-2, with D perhaps TRBD1 (6 bases). The V end lost 3 bases, the J end lost 14 bases, and 16 bases lay between the germline ends. This CDR3 comprises 11 residues. Germline values: CDR1 SQVTM, CDR2 ANQGSEA. The CDR3 here is CSVEESLGGTF. The CDR3 nucleotides read TGCAGCGTTGAGGAGAGTTTAGGGGGGACCTTC.

The chain uses TRBV19 and TRBJ1-5, with TRBD1 as a possible D gene (6 bases). Looked up from germline, CDR1 is LNHDA and CDR2 is SQIVND (reference sequence). This CDR3 has 12 amino acids. V lost 6 bases to trimming and J lost 7 bases, with 10 bases between them. The CDR3 nucleotides read TGTGCCAGTAGACAGGGAAGCCAGCCCCAGCATTTT. This gives the protein CASRQGSQPQHF.

V is TRBV10-3 and J is TRBJ2-1, with D possibly TRBD1 on 6 matching bases. Germline V gene data show CDR1 as ENHRY and CDR2 as SYGVKD. V was shortened by 4 bases and J by 9 bases, with 10 bases between the two germline ends. The CDR3 extends over 12 amino acids. CDR3 region: CAISGTGIEQFF. CDR3 bases: TGTGCCATCAGTGGCACAGGGATTGAGCAGTTCTTC.

This CDR3 reads CASTLGVSNQPQHF. CDR3 nucleotide sequence: TGTGCCAGTACATTGGGGGTGAGCAATCAGCCCCAGCATTTT. The rearrangement links TRBV19 to TRBJ1-5; TRBD1 is a possible D gene (5 bases). Between the trimmed V and J ends, which lost 7 bases and 1 base, there was a span of 11 bases. Germline V gene data show CDR1 as LNHDA and CDR2 as SQIVND (reference sequence). The CDR3 contains 14 residues.

The V call is TRBV5-4, the J call TRBJ2-2, with 10 bases that match TRBD2. The CDR3 consists of 17 residues. Trimming at V came to 3 bases and at J to 5 bases, leaving 10 bases not matched to a gene. Germline assignment: CDR1 SGHNT and CDR2 YYREEE (reference sequence). Written as DNA, the CDR3 is TGTGCCAGCAGCTCGCGACTAGCGGGTATTTCGACCGGGGAGCTGTTTTTT. As protein: CASSSRLAGISTGELFF.

The chain carries TRBV11-3 and TRBJ1-2, with 8 bases matching TRBD1. The V gene end was trimmed by 5 bases and the J gene end by 6 bases; junction bases not matched to a gene: 11. The CDR3 spans 15 residues. The germline V gene has CDR1 SGHNT and CDR2 YENEEA. CDR3 sequence: CASSLDRDSSDGYTF. In DNA form, the CDR3 reads TGTGCCAGCAGCCTGGACAGGGATTCCTCTGATGGCTACACCTTC.

The chain uses TRBV18 and TRBJ1-2, with a tentative D call TRBD1 (5 bases). V dropped 2 bases and J dropped 1 base, with 11 bases sitting between them. Germline lookup yields CDR1 KGHSH and CDR2 LQKENI. This CDR3 is built from 15 residues. The CDR3 DNA reads as TGTGCCAGCTCACCAAATACAGGAGTTAACTATGGCTACACCTTC. Its translation: CASSPNTGVNYGYTF.

Relative to its sample, this clone is medium-sized (0.01 to 0.1%). V and J are TRBV4-1 and TRBJ2-3, with 10 bases that match TRBD1. There are 17 residues in the CDR3. Germline V gives CDR1 MGHRA, CDR2 YSYEKL. Trimming removed 8 bases from V and 6 bases from J; junction bases left unmatched: 17. CDR3 in amino acids: CASRGARGTGVTDTQYF. The CDR3 DNA reads TGCGCCAGCCGAGGGGCCCGCGGGACAGGGGTCACGGATACGCAGTATTTT.

By share, this clone ranks as medium-sized (0.01 to 0.1%). Other DNA sequences in this sample translate to the same CDR3. The CDR3 loop is CASSLDFYSNQPQHF. The CDR3 bases are TGTGCCAGCAGCTTAGATTTTTATAGCAATCAGCCCCAGCATTTT. The J gene is TRBJ1-5, the V gene TRBV7-2, with unresolved D. This CDR3 has 15 amino acids. V lost 1 base to trimming and J lost 0 bases, with 7 bases between them. CDR1 is SGHTA, CDR2 FQGNSA, per germline.

This sequence joins TRBV18 and TRBJ2-3; D is perhaps TRBD2 (5 bases). CDR1 and CDR2 (germline): KGHSH, LQKENI. V was shortened by 3 bases and J by 4 bases, with 11 bases between the two germline ends. The CDR3 length is 14 residues. Here the CDR3 DNA reads TGTGCCAGCTCACCCACACCGGAGGCAGATACGCAGTATTTT. Protein: CASSPTPEADTQYF.

The DNA for the CDR3 is TGTGCCAGCAGCTTTGGCACCGGGGAGCTGTTTTTT. Its protein is CASSFGTGELFF. The chain combines TRBV5-6 with TRBJ2-2, with D uncertain. This CDR3 contains 12 residues. Deletions cut 2 bases from V and 4 bases from J, with 3 bases between. Germline V CDR1 and CDR2: SGHDT, YYEEEE.

This clone is a singleton in its sample. This rearrangement joins TRBV5-5 to TRBJ2-7; D may be TRBD1 or TRBD2 (5 bases each). V dropped 2 bases and J dropped 0 bases, with 21 bases sitting between them. From germline, CDR1 is SGHKS and CDR2 YYEKEE (reference sequence). This CDR3 has 18 residues. The CDR3: CASSFGTFGTHNSYEQYF. The CDR3 DNA follows: TGTGCCAGCAGCTTTGGGACCTTTGGAACTCATAACTCCTACGAGCAGTACTTC.

This chain links TRBV6-1 with TRBJ2-7; D is undetermined. The V gene lost 4 bases and the J gene lost 0 bases, with 7 bases spanning the gap. Germline CDR1 and CDR2: MNHNS and SASEGT. The CDR3 runs 13 residues. The CDR3 nucleotides read TGTGCCAGCAGTGTAAGCAACTCCTACGAGCAGTACTTC. Its protein is CASSVSNSYEQYF.

This clone was seen once. The chain carries TRBV5-6 and TRBJ2-7; no reliable D call. The CDR3 is 12 residues long. The ends were cut back, 5 bases at V and 3 bases at J, with 9 bases in the middle. Germline V gives CDR1 SGHDT, CDR2 YYEEEE. The CDR3: CASSSGGYEQYF. The CDR3 bases are TGTGCCAGCAGTTCGGGTGGCTACGAGCAGTACTTC.

The rearrangement links TRBV9 to TRBJ1-1; D possibly corresponds to TRBD1 (5 bases). Per the germline V gene, CDR1 is SGDLS and CDR2 is YYNGEE. Trimming took 1 base from V and 5 from J, leaving 15 bases between them. The CDR3 is 15 amino acids. CDR3 sequence (DNA): TGTGCCAGCAGCGTACTTCCAGGGCCGCGGACTGAAGCTTTCTTT. Translating gives CASSVLPGPRTEAFF.

The chain carries TRBV7-2 and TRBJ2-4; a possible D gene is TRBD2 (6 bases). CDR1 is SGHTA, CDR2 FQGNSA, per germline. Trimming shortened V by 2 bases and J by 6 bases, and 11 bases separated the two germline ends. This CDR3 spans 14 amino acids. The CDR3 bases are TGTGCCAGCAGCTTATGGGAGGAGGGAAACATTCAGTACTTC. It yields the protein CASSLWEEGNIQYF.

The V gene is TRBV29-1, the J gene TRBJ2-1; 9 nucleotides line up with TRBD2. Germline CDR1 SQVTM, CDR2 ANQGSEA. The CDR3 totals 14 residues. V lost 5 bases, J lost 5 bases, and 7 bases stayed unmatched. The CDR3 DNA reads as TGCAGCGTTCGAGGACTAGCGTCCCACAATGAGCAGTTCTTC. Encoded protein: CSVRGLASHNEQFF.

The gene calls are TRBV27 and TRBJ1-1; no clear D. There are 13 residues in the CDR3. V was trimmed by 5 bases and J by 2 bases, leaving 9 bases between them. Germline lookup yields CDR1 MNHEY and CDR2 SMNVEV (reference sequence). The CDR3 sequence: CASSPGKNTEAFF. The CDR3 DNA is TGTGCCAGCAGTCCGGGAAAAAACACTGAAGCTTTCTTT.